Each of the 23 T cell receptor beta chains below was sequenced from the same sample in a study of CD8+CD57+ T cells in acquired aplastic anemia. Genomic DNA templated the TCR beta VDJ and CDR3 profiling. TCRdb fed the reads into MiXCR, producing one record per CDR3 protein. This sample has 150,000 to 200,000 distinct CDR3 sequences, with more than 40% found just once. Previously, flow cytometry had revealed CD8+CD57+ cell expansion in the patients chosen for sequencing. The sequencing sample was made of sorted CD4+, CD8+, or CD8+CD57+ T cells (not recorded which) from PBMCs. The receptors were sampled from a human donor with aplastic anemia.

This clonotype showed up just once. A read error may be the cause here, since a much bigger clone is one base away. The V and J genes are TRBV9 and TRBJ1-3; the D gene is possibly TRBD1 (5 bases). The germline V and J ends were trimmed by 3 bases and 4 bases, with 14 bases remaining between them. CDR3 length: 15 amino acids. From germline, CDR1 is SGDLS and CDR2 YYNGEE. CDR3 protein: CASSAGPTGGNTIYF. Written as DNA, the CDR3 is TGTGCCAGCAGCGCAGGGCCCACTGGGGGAAACACCATATATTTT.

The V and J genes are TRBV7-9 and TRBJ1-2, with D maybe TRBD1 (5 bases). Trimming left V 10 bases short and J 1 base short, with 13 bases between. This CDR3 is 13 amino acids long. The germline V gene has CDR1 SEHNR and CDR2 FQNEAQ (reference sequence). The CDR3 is CATRQHNNYGYTF. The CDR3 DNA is TGTGCCACTCGACAGCATAATAACTATGGCTACACCTTC.

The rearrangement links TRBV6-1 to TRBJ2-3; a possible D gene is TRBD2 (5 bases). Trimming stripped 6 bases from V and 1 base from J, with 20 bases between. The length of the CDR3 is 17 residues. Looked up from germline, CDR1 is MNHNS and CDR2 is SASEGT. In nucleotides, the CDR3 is TGTGCCAGCAGCGCGCCGGGGAGTACCTTTGGCACAGATACGCAGTATTTT. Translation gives CASSAPGSTFGTDTQYF.

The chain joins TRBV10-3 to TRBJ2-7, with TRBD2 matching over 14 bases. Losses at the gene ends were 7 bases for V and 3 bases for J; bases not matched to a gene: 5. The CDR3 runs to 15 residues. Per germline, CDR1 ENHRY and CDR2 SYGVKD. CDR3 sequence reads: CAITDGTSGGYEQYF. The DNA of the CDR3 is TGTGCCATCACGGACGGGACTAGCGGGGGCTACGAGCAGTACTTC.

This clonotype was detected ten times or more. For the CDR3, the DNA is TGTGCCAGCAGCCAAGGGACAGCTGCCTACGAGCAGTACTTC. It yields the protein CASSQGTAAYEQYF. J is TRBJ2-7 and V is TRBV13; 7 bases align to TRBD1. Germline lookup yields CDR1 PRHDT and CDR2 FYEKMQ (reference sequence). CDR3 length: 14 amino acids. V was clipped by 5 bases and J by 2 bases; unmatched bases: 6.

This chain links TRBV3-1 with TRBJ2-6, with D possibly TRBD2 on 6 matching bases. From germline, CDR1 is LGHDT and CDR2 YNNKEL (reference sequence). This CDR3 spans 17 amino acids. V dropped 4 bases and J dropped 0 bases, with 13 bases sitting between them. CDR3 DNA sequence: TGTGCCAGCAGCCCCAGCGGGTGGTTCTCTGGGGCCAACGTCCTGACTTTC. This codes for CASSPSGWFSGANVLTF.

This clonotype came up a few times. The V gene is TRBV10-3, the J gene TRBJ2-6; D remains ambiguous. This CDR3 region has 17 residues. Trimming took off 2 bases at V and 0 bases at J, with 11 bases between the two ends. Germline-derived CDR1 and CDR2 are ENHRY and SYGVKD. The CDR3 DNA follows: TGTGCCATCAGTGAGGTGGGTCGACACTCTGGGGCCAACGTCCTGACTTTC. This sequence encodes CAISEVGRHSGANVLTF.

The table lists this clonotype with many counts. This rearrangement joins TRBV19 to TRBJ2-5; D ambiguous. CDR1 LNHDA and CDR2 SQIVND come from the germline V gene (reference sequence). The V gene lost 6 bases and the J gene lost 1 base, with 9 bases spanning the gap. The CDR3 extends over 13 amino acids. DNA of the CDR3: TGTGCCAGTAGAGACTCTGGCCAAGAGACCCAGTACTTC. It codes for CASRDSGQETQYF.

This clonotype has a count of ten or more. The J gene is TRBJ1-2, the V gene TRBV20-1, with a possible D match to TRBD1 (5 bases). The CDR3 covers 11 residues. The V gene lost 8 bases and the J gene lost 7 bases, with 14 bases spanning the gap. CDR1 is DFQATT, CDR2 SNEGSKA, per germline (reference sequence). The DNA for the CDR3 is TGCAGTCCAGGGCCCTGGGGTGGCTACACCTTC. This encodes CSPGPWGGYTF.

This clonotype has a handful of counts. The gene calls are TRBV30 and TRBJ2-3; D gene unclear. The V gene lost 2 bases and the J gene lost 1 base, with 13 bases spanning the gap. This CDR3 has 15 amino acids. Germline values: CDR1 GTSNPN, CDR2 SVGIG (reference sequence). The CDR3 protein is CAWSQTLGGTDTQYF. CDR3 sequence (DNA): TGTGCCTGGAGTCAAACCCTAGGCGGCACAGATACGCAGTATTTT.

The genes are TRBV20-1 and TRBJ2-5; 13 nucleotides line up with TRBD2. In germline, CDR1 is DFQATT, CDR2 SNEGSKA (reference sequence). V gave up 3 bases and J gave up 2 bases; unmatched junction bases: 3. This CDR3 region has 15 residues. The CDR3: CSASGTSGAQETQYF. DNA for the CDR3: TGCAGTGCTAGTGGGACTAGCGGGGCTCAAGAGACCCAGTACTTC.

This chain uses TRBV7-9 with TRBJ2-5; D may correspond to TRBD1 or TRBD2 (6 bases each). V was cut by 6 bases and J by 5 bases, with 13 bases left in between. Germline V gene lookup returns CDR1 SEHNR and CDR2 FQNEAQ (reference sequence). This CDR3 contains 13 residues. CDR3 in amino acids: CASRSGARETQYF. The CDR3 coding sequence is TGTGCCAGCAGGTCGGGGGCCCGTGAGACCCAGTACTTC.

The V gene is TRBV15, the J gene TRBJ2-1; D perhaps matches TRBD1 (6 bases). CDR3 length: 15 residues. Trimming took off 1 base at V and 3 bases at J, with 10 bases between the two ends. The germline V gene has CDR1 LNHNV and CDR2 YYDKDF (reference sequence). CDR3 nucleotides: TGTGCCACCAGCAGAGCCCAGGGGAACTACAATGAGCAGTTCTTC. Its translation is CATSRAQGNYNEQFF. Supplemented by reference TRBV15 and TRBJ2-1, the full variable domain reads DAMVIQNPRYQVTQFGKPVTLSCSQTLNHNVMYWYQQKSSQAPKLLFHYYDKDFNNEADTPDNFQSRRPNTSFCFLDIRSPGLGDTAMYLCATSRAQGNYNEQFFGPGTRLTVL.

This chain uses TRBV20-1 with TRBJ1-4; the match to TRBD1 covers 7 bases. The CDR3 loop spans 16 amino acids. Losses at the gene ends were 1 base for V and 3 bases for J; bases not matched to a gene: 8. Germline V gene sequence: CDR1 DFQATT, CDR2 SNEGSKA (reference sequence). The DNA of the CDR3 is TGCAGTGCTAGAGTTAGGACAGGATCGCCTAATGAAAAACTGTTTTTT. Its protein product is CSARVRTGSPNEKLFF.

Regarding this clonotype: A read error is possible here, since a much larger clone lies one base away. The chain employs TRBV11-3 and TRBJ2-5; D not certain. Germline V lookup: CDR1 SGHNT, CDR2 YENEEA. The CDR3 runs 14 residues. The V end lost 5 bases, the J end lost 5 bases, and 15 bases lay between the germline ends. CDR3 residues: CASSPWDDRETQYF. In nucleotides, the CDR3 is TGTGCCAGCAGCCCTTGGGATGATCGGGAGACCCAGTACTTC. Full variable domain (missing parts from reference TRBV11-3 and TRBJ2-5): EAGVVQSPRYKIIEKKQPVAFWCNPISGHNTLYWYLQNLGQGPELLIRYENEEAVDDSQLPKDRFSAERLKGVDSTLKIQPAELGDSAVYLCASSPWDDRETQYFGPGTRLLVL.

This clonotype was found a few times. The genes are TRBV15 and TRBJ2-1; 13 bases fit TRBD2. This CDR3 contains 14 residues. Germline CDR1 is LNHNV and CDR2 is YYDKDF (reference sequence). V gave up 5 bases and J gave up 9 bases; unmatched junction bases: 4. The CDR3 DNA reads TGTGCCACCAGCGAGACTAGCGGGGGGTTTGAGCAGTTCTTC. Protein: CATSETSGGFEQFF.

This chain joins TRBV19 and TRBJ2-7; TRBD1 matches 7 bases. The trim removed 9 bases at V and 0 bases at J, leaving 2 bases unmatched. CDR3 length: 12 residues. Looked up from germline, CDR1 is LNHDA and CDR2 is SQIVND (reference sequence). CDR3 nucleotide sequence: TGTGCCAGCGGGACAGCCTCCTACGAGCAGTACTTC. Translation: CASGTASYEQYF. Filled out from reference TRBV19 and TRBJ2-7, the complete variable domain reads DGGITQSPKYLFRKEGQNVTLSCEQNLNHDAMYWYRQDPGQGLRLIYYSQIVNDFQKGDIAEGYSVSREKKESFPLTVTSAQKNPTAFYLCASGTASYEQYFGPGTRLTVT.

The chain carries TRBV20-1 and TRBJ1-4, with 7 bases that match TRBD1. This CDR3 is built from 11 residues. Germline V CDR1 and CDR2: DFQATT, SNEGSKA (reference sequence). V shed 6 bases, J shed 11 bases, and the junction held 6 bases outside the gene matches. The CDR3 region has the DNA TGCAGTGCCCGACAGGGAGTCAAACTGTTTTTT. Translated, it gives CSARQGVKLFF.

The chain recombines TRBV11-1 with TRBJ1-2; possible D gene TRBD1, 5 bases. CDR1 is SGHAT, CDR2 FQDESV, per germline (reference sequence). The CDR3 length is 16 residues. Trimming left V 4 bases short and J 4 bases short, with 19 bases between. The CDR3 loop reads CASSSKRPGPVYGYTF. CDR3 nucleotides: TGTGCCAGCAGCTCAAAACGGCCAGGGCCAGTCTATGGCTACACCTTC.

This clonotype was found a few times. The CDR3 loop is CASRPGGADTQYF. CDR3 DNA sequence: TGTGCCAGCAGGCCAGGGGGGGCAGATACGCAGTATTTT. The chain couples TRBV7-8 to TRBJ2-3; either TRBD1 or TRBD2 may fit D (7 bases each). CDR1 and CDR2 from the germline V gene are SGHVS and FQNEAQ. The CDR3 extends over 13 amino acids. Trimming pared 6 bases from V and 4 bases from J, leaving 11 bases between.

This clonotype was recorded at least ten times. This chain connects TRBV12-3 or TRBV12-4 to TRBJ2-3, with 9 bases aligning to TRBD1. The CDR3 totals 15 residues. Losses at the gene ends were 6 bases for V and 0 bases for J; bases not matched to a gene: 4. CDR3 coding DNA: TGTGCCAGCAGCCCCGGGACAGGGAGCACAGATACGCAGTATTTT. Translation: CASSPGTGSTDTQYF.

In DNA form, the CDR3 reads TGCAGTGCCAAGGGGTATGGTGTCTCACCCCTCCACTTT. Translating it yields CSAKGYGVSPLHF. J is TRBJ1-6 and V is TRBV20-1; possibly TRBD1 for D (5 bases). The CDR3 has 13 amino acids. Germline V gene lookup returns CDR1 DFQATT and CDR2 SNEGSKA (reference sequence). V was cut by 6 bases and J by 10 bases, with 16 bases left in between.

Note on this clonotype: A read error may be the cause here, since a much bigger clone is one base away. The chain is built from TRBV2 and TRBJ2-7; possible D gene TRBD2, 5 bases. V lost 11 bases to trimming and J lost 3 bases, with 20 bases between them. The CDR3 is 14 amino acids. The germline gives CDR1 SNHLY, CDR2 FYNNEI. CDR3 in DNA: TGTGCCGGCATGGAGGACCGAAGAAACTACGAGCAGTACTTC. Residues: CAGMEDRRNYEQYF.